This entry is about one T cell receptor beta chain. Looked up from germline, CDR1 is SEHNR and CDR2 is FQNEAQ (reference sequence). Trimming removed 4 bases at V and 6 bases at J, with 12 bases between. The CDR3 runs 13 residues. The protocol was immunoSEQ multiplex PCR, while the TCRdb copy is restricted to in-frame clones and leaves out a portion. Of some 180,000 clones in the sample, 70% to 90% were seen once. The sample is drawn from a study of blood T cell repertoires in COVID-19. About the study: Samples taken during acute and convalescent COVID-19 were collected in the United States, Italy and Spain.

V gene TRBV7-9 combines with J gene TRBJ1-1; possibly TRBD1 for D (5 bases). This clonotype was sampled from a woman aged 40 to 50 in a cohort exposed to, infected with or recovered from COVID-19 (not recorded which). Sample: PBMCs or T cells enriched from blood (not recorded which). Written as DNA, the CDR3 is TGTGCCAGCAGCTACACAGGAGGGGCTGAAGCTTTCTTT. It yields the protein CASSYTGGAEAFF. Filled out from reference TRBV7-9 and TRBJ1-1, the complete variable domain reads DTGVSQNPRHKITKRGQNVTFRCDPISEHNRLYWYRQTLGQGPEFLTYFQNEAQLEKSRLLSDRFSAERPKGSFSTLEIQRTEQGDSAMYLCASSYTGGAEAFFGQGTRLTVV.